This T cell receptor beta chain was sequenced for a study of OX40 agonist ivuxolimab in advanced cancers. Overall study results and limits: In the expanded peripheral T cells, antigen specificity was never determined.

J was trimmed by 7 bases and V by 3 bases; bases with no gene match: 7. The CDR3 has 14 residues. Germline V CDR1 and CDR2: LGHNA, YNFKEQ. As regards this clone: As yet, its antigen is unknown.

TCRdb keeps only in-frame clones here, not all; method: immunoSEQ multiplex PCR. The profile covers 85,000 to 100,000 clones, with over 85% appearing a single time and 0.65% to 0.95% taken by the ten largest. The J gene is TRBJ1-2, the V gene TRBV4-2; 8 positions agree with TRBD1. Sample: CD4+ or CD8+ T cells sorted from blood, taken in a trial of the OX40 agonist ivuxolimab. The source is an adult with an advanced solid tumor such as melanoma, head and neck, liver or kidney cancer. CDR3 nucleotide sequence: TGTGCCAGCAGCCAGCCGGACAGGGAGTCTGGCTACACCTTC. It yields the protein CASSQPDRESGYTF.